A selection of T cell receptor beta chains follows, all from one sample in a study of identical twins. MiXCR, run by TCRdb on the 5' RACE reads, gives a single entry per CDR3 protein. The sample holds hundreds of thousands of distinct CDR3 sequences, approximately 21% seen once. These data were also filed under a second study, of T cells expressing NK-cell markers.

Material: PBMCs. These receptors were obtained from a young woman in good health. CDR3s include the opening cysteine and the closing phenylalanine or tryptophan. The order of the fields is D gene, J gene, clone size, V gene, CDR3 DNA, CDR3 protein. The D gene is left open where the match is weak. Size tells how often a clone was seen (once, few, many) or the class of an expanded clone, and some rows leave it out.

.,TRBJ2-7,many,TRBV7-9,TGCGCCAGCAGCTTGGAGGCCTACGAGCAGTACTTC,CASSLEAYEQYF
.,TRBJ2-7,.,TRBV7-2,TGTGCCAGCAGCTTAGCTTCAGGGTCCCCCTACGAGCAGTACTTC,CASSLASGSPYEQYF
TRBD1,TRBJ2-1,.,TRBV20-1,TGCAGTGCTAAAACAGGGGGAAGTGAGCAGTTCTTC,CSAKTGGSEQFF
TRBD2,TRBJ2-5,few,TRBV5-1,TGCGCCAGCAGCTTGGGGGGACTAGCGGGAAAAGAGACCCAGTACTTC,CASSLGGLAGKETQYF
.,TRBJ2-5,.,TRBV2,TGTGCCAGCATGTTGGAGCAACTGGAGACCCAGTACTTC,CASMLEQLETQYF
.,TRBJ2-1,once,TRBV5-6,TGTGCCAGCAGCCCCAACCTCCGATGCCCGAACTACAATGAGCAGTTCTTC,CASSPNLRCPNYNEQFF
.,TRBJ2-1,few,TRBV20-1,TGCAGTGCTAGAGTAACGGGAGAGAGGTTCTTC,CSARVTGERFF
.,TRBJ2-7,few,TRBV12-3/TRBV12-4,TGTGCCAGCACCCATCCCAGCTCCAGCACCTACGAGCAGTACTTC,CASTHPSSSTYEQYF
TRBD1,TRBJ2-3,few,TRBV5-1,TGCGCCAGCAGCTGGACAGGGGGCTTTGCAGATACGCAGTATTTT,CASSWTGGFADTQYF
TRBD1,TRBJ2-3,.,TRBV5-1,TGCGCCAGCCGGTGGACAGGGGGCGTAGATACGCAGTATTTT,CASRWTGGVDTQYF
.,TRBJ2-3,few,TRBV11-2,TGTGCCAGCAGCCCGGACCACTTCGGGGATACGCAGTATTTT,CASSPDHFGDTQYF
.,TRBJ2-7,few,TRBV6-5,TGTGCCAGCAGTTTTCGGACTCACTCCTACGAGCAGTACTTC,CASSFRTHSYEQYF
TRBD2,TRBJ2-1,.,TRBV5-1,TGCGCCAGCAGCTCCGGACTAGCGGCTAACAATGAGCAGTTCTTC,CASSSGLAANNEQFF
.,TRBJ1-1,few,TRBV7-2,TGTGCCAGCAGTTATTTGACAGGACCAGTGTCGGCTTTCTTT,CASSYLTGPVSAFF
TRBD2,TRBJ2-7,many,TRBV5-1,TGCGCCAGCAGCTTGAGCGGGAGTAACTACGAGCAGTACTTC,CASSLSGSNYEQYF
TRBD2,TRBJ2-1,many,TRBV20-1,TGCAGTGCTATTGGTCCAAAGCGGGGACAGCAGTTCTTC,CSAIGPKRGQQFF
.,TRBJ2-5,many,TRBV5-1,TGCGCCAGCACCCTTTTGGAGACCCAGTACTTC,CASTLLETQYF
.,TRBJ2-7,few,TRBV29-1,TGCAGCGTTGAGTATCCGGGGGCCTACGAGCAGTACTTC,CSVEYPGAYEQYF